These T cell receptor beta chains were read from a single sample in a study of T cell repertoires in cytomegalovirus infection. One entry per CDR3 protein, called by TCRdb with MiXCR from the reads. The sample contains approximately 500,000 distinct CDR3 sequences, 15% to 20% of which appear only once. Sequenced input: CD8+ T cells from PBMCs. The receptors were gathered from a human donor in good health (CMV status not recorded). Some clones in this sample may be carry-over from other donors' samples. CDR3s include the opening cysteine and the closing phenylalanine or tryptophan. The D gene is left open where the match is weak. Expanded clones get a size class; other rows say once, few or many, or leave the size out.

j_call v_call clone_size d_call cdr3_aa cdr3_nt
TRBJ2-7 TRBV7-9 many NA CASSLVATSTYEQYF TGTGCCAGCAGCTTAGTAGCGACGTCGACCTACGAGCAGTACTTC
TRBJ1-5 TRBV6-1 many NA CASSDLGPGVNQPQHF TGTGCCAGCAGTGATCTTGGGCCAGGGGTCAATCAGCCCCAGCATTTT
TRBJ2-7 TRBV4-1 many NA CASSQSQAGSEQYF TGCGCCAGCAGCCAATCGCAGGCAGGATCCGAGCAGTACTTC
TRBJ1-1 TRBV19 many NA CASSIRRGWTEAFF TGTGCCAGTAGTATAAGGCGGGGATGGACTGAAGCTTTCTTT
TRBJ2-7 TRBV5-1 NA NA CASSSNTYEQYF TGCGCCAGCAGCTCCAACACGTACGAGCAGTACTTC
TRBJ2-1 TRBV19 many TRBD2 CASTPGTSGGGEQFF TGTGCCAGTACACCGGGGACTAGCGGGGGTGGTGAGCAGTTCTTC
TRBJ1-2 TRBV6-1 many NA CAIIEPGPRRNYGYTF TGTGCCATTATTGAACCTGGGCCCAGAAGGAACTATGGCTACACCTTC
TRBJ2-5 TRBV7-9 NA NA CASSSPSPPYQETQYF TGTGCCAGCAGCTCCCCAAGCCCACCGTACCAAGAGACCCAGTACTTC
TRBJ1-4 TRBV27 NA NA CASGRALWTNEKLFF TGTGCCTCCGGGAGGGCCCTCTGGACTAATGAAAAACTGTTTTTT
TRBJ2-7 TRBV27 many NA CASSLSRSPGYEQYF TGTGCCAGCAGTTTATCCAGATCCCCGGGGTACGAGCAGTACTTC
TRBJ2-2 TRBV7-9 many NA CASSSSSVPTGELFF TGTGCCAGCAGCTCATCTAGCGTACCCACCGGGGAGCTGTTTTTT
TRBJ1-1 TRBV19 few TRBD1 CASSLQGDRVPEAFF TGTGCCAGTAGCTTACAAGGGGACAGGGTGCCTGAAGCTTTCTTT
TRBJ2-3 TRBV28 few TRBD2 CASSLPRAGEGTDTQYF TGTGCCAGCAGTTTACCCAGAGCGGGAGAGGGCACAGATACGCAGTATTTT
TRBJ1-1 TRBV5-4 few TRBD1 CASSRDREGTEAFF TGTGCCAGCAGCAGGGACAGGGAAGGCACTGAAGCTTTCTTT
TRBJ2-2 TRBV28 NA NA CASIPPGPNIGELFF TGTGCCAGCATTCCTCCAGGGCCCAACATCGGGGAGCTGTTTTTT
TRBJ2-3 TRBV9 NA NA CASSVARQADTQYF TGTGCCAGCAGCGTAGCTCGACAGGCAGATACGCAGTATTTT
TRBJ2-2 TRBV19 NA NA CASSTGGPTGELFF TGTGCCAGTAGTACAGGAGGGCCAACCGGGGAGCTGTTTTTT
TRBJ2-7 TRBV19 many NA CASSTTADREQYF TGTGCCAGTAGTACAACGGCCGACCGCGAGCAGTACTTC
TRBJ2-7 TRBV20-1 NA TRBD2 CSAGLTPTSYEQYF TGCAGTGCGGGACTAACTCCGACCTCCTACGAGCAGTACTTC
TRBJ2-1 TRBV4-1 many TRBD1 CASSQPGTGRKVNEQFF TGCGCCAGCAGCCAACCTGGGACAGGGAGGAAGGTCAATGAGCAGTTCTTC
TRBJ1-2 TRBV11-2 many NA CASSLDRLPGVGYGYTF TGTGCCAGCAGCTTAGATAGATTACCGGGGGTTGGCTACGGCTACACCTTC
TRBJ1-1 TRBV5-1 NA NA CASSLGGATRGNTEAFF TGCGCCAGCAGCTTGGGGGGGGCCACCCGAGGGAACACTGAAGCTTTCTTT
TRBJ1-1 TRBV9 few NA CASSVSPGNTEAFF TGTGCCAGCAGCGTAAGTCCCGGGAACACTGAAGCTTTCTTT
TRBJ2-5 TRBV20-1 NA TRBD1 CSASVIADRWGETQYF TGCAGTGCTAGTGTGATCGCGGACAGGTGGGGGGAGACCCAGTACTTC
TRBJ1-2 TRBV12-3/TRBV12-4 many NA CASSFLSANYGYTF TGTGCCAGCAGTTTTTTATCAGCCAACTATGGCTACACCTTC
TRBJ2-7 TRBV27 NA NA CATSDPGGVPYEQYF TGTGCCACCTCGGACCCAGGAGGGGTCCCCTACGAGCAGTACTTC
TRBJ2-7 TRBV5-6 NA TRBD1 CARSLSGTGGYEKYF TGTGCCAGAAGCCTATCCGGGACAGGGGGCTACGAGAAGTACTTC
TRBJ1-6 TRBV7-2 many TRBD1 CASSRTGTGVPPLHF TGTGCCAGCAGCCGAACCGGGACAGGGGTGCCACCCCTCCACTTT
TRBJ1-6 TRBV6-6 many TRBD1 CASSRTRGTANSPLHF TGTGCCAGCAGTCGAACCCGGGGGACAGCAAATTCACCCCTCCACTTT
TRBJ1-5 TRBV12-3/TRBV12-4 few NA CASSLGRAGGQPQHF TGTGCCAGCAGTTTAGGCAGGGCGGGGGGTCAGCCCCAGCATTTT
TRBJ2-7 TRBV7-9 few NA CASSLVWQGTSYEQYF TGTGCCAGCAGCTTAGTTTGGCAGGGAACCTCCTACGAGCAGTACTTC
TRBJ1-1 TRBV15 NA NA CATSWTWMNTEAFF TGTGCCACCAGTTGGACATGGATGAACACTGAAGCTTTCTTT
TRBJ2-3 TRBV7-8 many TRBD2 CASSTELAGGPPMTDTQYF TGTGCCAGCAGCACCGAACTAGCGGGAGGCCCACCTATGACAGATACGCAGTATTTT
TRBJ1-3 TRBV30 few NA CAWSPDYSGNTIYF TGTGCCTGGAGTCCGGATTACTCTGGAAACACCATATATTTT
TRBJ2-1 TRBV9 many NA CASSPTGFEQFF TGTGCCAGCAGCCCAACCGGGTTCGAGCAGTTCTTC
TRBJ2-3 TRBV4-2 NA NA CASSQSAFGMNTQYF TGTGCCAGCAGCCAGTCTGCCTTCGGTATGAATACGCAGTATTTT
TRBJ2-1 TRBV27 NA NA CASVGAPYNEQFF TGTGCCAGCGTCGGGGCCCCCTACAATGAGCAGTTCTTC
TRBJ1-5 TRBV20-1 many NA CSARDRGTGNQPQHF TGCAGTGCTAGAGATAGGGGGACGGGCAATCAGCCCCAGCATTTT
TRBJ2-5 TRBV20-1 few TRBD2 CSAPEPAGGPHQETQYF TGCAGTGCGCCCGAGCCAGCGGGAGGGCCGCATCAAGAGACCCAGTACTTC
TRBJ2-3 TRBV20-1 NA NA CSATTRSGPDTQYF TGCAGTGCTACCACTCGGTCGGGCCCAGATACGCAGTATTTT
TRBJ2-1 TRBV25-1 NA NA CASSSGPDPPYNEQFF TGTGCCAGCAGTTCCGGGCCCGACCCCCCTTACAATGAGCAGTTCTTC
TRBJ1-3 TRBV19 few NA CASSRGFSGNTIYF TGTGCCAGTAGCAGGGGATTCTCTGGAAACACCATATATTTT